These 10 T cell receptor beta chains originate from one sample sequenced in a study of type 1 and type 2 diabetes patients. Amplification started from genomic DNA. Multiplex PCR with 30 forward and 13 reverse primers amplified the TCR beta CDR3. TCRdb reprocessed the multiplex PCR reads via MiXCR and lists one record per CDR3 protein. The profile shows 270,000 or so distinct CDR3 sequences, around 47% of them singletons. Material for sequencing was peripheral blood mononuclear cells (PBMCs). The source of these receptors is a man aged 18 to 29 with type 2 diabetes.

CDR3 bases: TGTGCCAGCAGCTACCTAATGAGGGGCCAAGAGACCCAGTACTTC. This translates into CASSYLMRGQETQYF. The chain couples TRBV6-5 to TRBJ2-5; perhaps D is TRBD1 or TRBD2 (5 bases each). The CDR3 sequence is 15 residues long. Trimming left V 6 bases short and J 1 base short, with 15 bases between. Germline CDR1 is MNHEY and CDR2 is SVGAGI.

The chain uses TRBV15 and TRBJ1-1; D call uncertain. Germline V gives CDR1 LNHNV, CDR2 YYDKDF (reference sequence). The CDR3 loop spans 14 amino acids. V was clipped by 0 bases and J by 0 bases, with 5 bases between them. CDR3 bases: TGTGCCACCAGCAGAGATCATGTGAACACTGAAGCTTTCTTT. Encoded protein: CATSRDHVNTEAFF.

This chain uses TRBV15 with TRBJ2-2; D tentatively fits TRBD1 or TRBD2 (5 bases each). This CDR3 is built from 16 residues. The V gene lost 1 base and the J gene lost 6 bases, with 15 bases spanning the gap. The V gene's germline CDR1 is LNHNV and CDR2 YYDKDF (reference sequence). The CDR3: CATSRVGGQGSGELFF. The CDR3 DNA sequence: TGTGCCACCAGCAGAGTTGGAGGTCAGGGCTCCGGGGAGCTGTTTTTT.

This chain's CDR3 is CAAGGQVVNSPLHF. CDR3 sequence (DNA): TGTGCCGCGGGGGGGCAGGTTGTAAATTCACCCCTCCACTTT. The rearrangement joins TRBV7-2 to TRBJ1-6, with D perhaps TRBD1 (6 bases). The V gene lost 11 bases and the J gene lost 7 bases, with 18 bases spanning the gap. Germline loops: CDR1 SGHTA, CDR2 FQGNSA. The CDR3 is made up of 14 amino acids.

The CDR3 reads CASSSSVVYNSPLHF. CDR3 bases: TGTGCCAGCAGTTCCTCTGTTGTATATAATTCACCCCTCCACTTT. This sequence joins TRBV28 and TRBJ1-6; D ambiguous. In germline, CDR1 is MDHEN, CDR2 SYDVKM. Trimming stripped 4 bases from V and 4 bases from J, with 11 bases between. This CDR3 comprises 15 residues.

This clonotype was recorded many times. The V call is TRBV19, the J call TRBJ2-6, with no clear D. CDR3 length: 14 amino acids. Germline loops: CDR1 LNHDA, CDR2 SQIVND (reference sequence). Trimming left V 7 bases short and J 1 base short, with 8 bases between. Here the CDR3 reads CASKVYSGANVLTF. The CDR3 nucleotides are TGTGCCAGTAAGGTGTATTCTGGGGCCAACGTCCTGACTTTC.

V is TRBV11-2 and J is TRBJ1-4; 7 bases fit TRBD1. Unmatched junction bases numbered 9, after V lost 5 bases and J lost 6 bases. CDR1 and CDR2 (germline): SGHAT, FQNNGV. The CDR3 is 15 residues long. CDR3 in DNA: TGTGCCAGCAGCCAAAACAGGGGCAGGGATGAAAAACTGTTTTTT. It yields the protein CASSQNRGRDEKLFF.

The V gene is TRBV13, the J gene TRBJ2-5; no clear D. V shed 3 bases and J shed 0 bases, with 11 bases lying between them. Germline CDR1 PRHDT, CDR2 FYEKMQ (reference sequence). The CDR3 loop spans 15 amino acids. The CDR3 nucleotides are TGTGCCAGCAGCTTCACTCTGAAGGACCAAGAGACCCAGTACTTC. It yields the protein CASSFTLKDQETQYF.

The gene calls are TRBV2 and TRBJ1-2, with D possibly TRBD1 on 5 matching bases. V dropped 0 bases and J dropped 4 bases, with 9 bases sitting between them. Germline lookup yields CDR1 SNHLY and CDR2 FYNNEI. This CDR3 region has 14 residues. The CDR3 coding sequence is TGTGCCAGCAGTGAAGCCAGGGAGGGCTATGGCTACACCTTC. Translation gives CASSEAREGYGYTF.

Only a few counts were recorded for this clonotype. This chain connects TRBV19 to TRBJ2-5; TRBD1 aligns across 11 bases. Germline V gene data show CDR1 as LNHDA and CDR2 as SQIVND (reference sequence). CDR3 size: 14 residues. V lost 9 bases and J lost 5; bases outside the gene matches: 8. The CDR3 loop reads CASTDRGRGETQYF. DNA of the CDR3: TGTGCCAGCACGGACAGGGGGCGCGGGGAGACCCAGTACTTC.